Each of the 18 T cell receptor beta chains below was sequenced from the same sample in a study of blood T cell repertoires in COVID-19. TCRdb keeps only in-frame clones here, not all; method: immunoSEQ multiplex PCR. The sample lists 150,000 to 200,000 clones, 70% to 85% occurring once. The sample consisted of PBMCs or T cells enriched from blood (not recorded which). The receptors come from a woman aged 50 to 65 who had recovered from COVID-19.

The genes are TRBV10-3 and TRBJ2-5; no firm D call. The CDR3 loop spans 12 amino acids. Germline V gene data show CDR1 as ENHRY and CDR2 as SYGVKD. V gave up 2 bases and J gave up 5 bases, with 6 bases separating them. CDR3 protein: CAISESAETQYF. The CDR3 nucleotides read TGTGCCATCAGTGAGAGCGCGGAGACCCAGTACTTC.

The CDR3 sequence: CSASPREDLDTQYF. CDR3 nucleotide sequence: TGCAGTGCTAGTCCGCGGGAGGATCTAGATACGCAGTATTTT. The chain carries TRBV20-1 and TRBJ2-3; 8 nucleotides line up with TRBD2. V lost 3 bases, J lost 5 bases, and 7 bases stayed unmatched. Per the germline V gene, CDR1 is DFQATT and CDR2 is SNEGSKA (reference sequence). This CDR3 contains 14 residues.

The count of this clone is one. CDR3 coding DNA: TGTGCCAGCAGCACCGGCGGGGGACACCCTAACTATGGCTACACCTTC. Its translation is CASSTGGGHPNYGYTF. The chain links TRBV3-1 (or the pseudogene TRBV3-2) to TRBJ1-2, with D maybe TRBD1 (6 bases). Trimming left V 5 bases short and J 0 bases short, with 16 bases between. Germline V lookup: CDR1 LGHDT, CDR2 YNNKEL (reference sequence). This CDR3 has 16 amino acids.

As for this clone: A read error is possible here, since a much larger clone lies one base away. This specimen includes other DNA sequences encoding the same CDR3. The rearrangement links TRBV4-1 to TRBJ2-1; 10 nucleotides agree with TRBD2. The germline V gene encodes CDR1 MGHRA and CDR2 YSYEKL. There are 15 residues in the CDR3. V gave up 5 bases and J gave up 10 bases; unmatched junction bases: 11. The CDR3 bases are TGCGCCAGCAGCTCCCGGACTAGCGGAAGGGGAGAGCAGTTCTTC. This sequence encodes CASSSRTSGRGEQFF.

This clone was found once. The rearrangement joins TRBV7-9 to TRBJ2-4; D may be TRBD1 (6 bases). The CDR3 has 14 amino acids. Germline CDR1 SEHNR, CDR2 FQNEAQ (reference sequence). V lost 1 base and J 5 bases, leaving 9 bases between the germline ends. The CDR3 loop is CASSLGGTQNIQYF. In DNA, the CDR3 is TGTGCCAGCAGCTTAGGTGGGACACAAAACATTCAGTACTTC.

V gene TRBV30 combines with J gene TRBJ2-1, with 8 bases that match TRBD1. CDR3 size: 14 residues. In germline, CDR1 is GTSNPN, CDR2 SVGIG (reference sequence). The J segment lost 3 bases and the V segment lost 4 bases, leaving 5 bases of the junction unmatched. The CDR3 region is CAWTTGAVYNEQFF. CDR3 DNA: TGTGCCTGGACGACAGGGGCCGTCTACAATGAGCAGTTCTTC.

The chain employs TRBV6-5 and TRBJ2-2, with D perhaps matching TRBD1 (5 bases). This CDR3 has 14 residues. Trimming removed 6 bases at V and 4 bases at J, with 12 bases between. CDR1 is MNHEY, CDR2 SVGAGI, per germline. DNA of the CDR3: TGTGCCAGCAGGCGAGAAGGGGCCACCGGGGAGCTGTTTTTT. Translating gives CASRREGATGELFF.

CDR3 region: CAWNDRAPGNTIYF. DNA of the CDR3: TGTGCCTGGAACGACAGGGCCCCTGGAAACACCATATATTTT. V is TRBV30 and J is TRBJ1-3; TRBD1 aligns across 7 bases. CDR1 GTSNPN and CDR2 SVGIG come from the germline V gene (reference sequence). Germline trimming cut 4 bases from V and 2 bases from J; bases unmatched to any gene: 5. This CDR3 spans 14 amino acids. Combining the CDR3 with reference TRBV30 and TRBJ1-3 gives the whole variable domain SQTIHQWPATLVQPVGSPLSLECTVEGTSNPNLYWYRQAAGRGLQLLFYSVGIGQISSEVPQNLSASRPQDRQFILSSKKLLLSDSGFYLCAWNDRAPGNTIYFGEGSWLTVV.

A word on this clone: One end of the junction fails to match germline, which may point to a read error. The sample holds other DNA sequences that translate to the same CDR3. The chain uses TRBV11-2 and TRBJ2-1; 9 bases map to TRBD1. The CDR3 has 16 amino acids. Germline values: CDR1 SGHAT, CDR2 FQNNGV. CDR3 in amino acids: CASATQGAGIYNEQFF. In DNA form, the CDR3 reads TGTGCCAGCGCAACACAGGGGGCCGGGATCTACAATGAACAGTTCTTC.

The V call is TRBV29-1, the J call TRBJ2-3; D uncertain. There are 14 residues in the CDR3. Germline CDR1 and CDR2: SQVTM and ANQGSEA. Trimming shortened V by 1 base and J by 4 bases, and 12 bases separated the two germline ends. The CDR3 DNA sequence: TGCAGCGTTGAAGGGCCCCAGGCTGCAGATACGCAGTATTTT. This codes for CSVEGPQAADTQYF.

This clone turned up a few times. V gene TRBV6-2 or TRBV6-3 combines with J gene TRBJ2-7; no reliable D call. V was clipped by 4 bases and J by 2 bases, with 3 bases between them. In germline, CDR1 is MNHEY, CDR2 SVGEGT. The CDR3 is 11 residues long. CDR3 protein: CASSSTYEQYF. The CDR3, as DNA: TGTGCCAGCAGTTCCACCTACGAGCAGTACTTC.

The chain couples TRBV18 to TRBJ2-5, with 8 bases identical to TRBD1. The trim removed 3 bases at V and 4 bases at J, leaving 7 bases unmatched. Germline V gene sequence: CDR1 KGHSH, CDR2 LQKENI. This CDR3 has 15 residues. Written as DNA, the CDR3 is TGTGCCAGCTCACCTGGACAGGGTTCGCGAGAGACCCAGTACTTC. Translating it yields CASSPGQGSRETQYF.

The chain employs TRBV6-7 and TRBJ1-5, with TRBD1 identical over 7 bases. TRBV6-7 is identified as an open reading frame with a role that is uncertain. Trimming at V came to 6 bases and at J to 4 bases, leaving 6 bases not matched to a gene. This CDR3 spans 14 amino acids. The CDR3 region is CASSQGQLNQPQHF. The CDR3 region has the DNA TGTGCCAGCAGCCAGGGACAGCTTAATCAGCCCCAGCATTTT.

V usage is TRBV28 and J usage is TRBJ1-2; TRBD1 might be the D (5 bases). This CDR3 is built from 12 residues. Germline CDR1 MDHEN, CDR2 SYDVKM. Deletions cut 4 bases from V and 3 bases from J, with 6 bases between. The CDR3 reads CASSSTDYGYTF. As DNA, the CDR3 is TGTGCCAGCAGTTCGACAGACTATGGCTACACCTTC.

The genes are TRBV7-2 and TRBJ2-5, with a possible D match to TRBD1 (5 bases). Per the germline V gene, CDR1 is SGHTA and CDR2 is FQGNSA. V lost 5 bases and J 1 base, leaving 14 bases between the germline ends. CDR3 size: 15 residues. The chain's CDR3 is CASSRSRQTQETQYF. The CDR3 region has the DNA TGTGCCAGCAGCCGGTCGCGACAGACCCAAGAGACCCAGTACTTC. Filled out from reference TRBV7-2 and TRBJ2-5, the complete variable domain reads GAGVSQSPSNKVTEKGKDVELRCDPISGHTALYWYRQSLGQGLEFLIYFQGNSAPDKSGLPSDRFSAERTGGSVSTLTIQRTQQEDSAVYLCASSRSRQTQETQYFGPGTRLLVL.

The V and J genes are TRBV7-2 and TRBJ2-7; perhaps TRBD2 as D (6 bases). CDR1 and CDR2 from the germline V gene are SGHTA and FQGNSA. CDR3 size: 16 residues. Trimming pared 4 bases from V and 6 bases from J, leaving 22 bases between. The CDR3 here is CASSSRTTIRRGEQYF. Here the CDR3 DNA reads TGTGCCAGCAGCTCGAGGACTACTATTCGACGGGGCGAGCAGTACTTC.

The DNA of the CDR3 is TGCAGCGTTGCGAGTAATTCGGGCTACGAGCAGTACTTC. It specifies CSVASNSGYEQYF. The chain carries TRBV29-1 and TRBJ2-7; D ambiguous. The CDR3 runs 13 residues. V was trimmed by 4 bases and J by 3 bases, leaving 13 bases between them. The germline V gene has CDR1 SQVTM and CDR2 ANQGSEA.

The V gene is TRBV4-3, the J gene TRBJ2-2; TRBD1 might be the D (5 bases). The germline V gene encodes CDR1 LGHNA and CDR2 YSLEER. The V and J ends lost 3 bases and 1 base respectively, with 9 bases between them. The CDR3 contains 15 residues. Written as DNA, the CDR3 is TGCGCCAGCAGCCAGGCTACAGGGAACACCGGGGAGCTGTTTTTT. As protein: CASSQATGNTGELFF.